This T cell receptor (beta chain) emerged from a study of blood T cell repertoires in COVID-19. Study background: Cohort 3 recovery required two negative PCRs, clearance, or symptom resolution.

How the authors handled the data: Reference gene primer amplification gave nucleated cell count estimates. Sequenced by immunoSEQ multiplex PCR; TCRdb stores in-frame clones only, minus some. The V and J calls and the clone size are those of that table, but D and trimming were determined from the DNA. The repertoire includes around 300,000 clones, more than 70% of them detected once, and roughly 2% sits in the top ten. Germline loops: CDR1 SGHNT, CDR2 YYREEE (reference sequence). J gave up 3 bases and V 4 bases, and 9 bases lay outside the gene matches. This CDR3 contains 17 residues. The participants were between about 18 and 90 years old and came from roughly 25 US areas. Categorization into cohorts depended on clinical history that participants reported.

The chain uses TRBV5-4 and TRBJ2-7; 14 bases are a match to TRBD2. The sequencing input was PBMCs or T cells enriched from blood (not recorded which). This TCR was recovered from a woman aged 60-70 years in a cohort exposed to, infected with or recovered from COVID-19 (not recorded which). The CDR3: CASSTGTSGRKGYEQYF. CDR3 DNA: TGTGCCAGCAGCACCGGGACTAGCGGGAGAAAGGGCTACGAGCAGTACTTC.